This T cell receptor beta chain originates from a study of T cell responses to AZD1222 COVID-19 vaccine (dated by TCRdb to the early 2020s). With respect to the entire study: Because spike-specific TCR depth and breadth did not differ between the two schedules, AZD1222 recipients who got a second dose at roughly 4 weeks were pooled with those who got a second dose at roughly 12 weeks. TCR sequencing covered more than 230 trial participants: 200 to 210 given two doses of AZD1222 and about 26 given two doses of MenACWY control vaccine. Trial participants were enrolled by age into subgroups of 18-55, 56-69 and 70-plus years, and about 150, 27 and 61 TCR-sequenced participants, respectively, were included in these subgroups.

V loses 5 bases at its end and J loses 6 bases; junction bases beyond the gene matches: 8. Reading from cysteine to phenylalanine, the CDR3 counts 15 amino acids. Only the CDR3 DNA stays, 45 bases, in frame from base 1. For CDR1 and CDR2, the germline V gene lists MDHEN and SYDVKM. In the paper's terms, the time point label means: baseline before first vaccination. Vaccinee samples came from UK trials COV001 and COV002, including a single-blind randomized controlled phase 2/3 trial of AZD1222 (ChAdOx1 nCoV-19) in healthy adults. For TCRbeta chain sequencing, PBMC samples from trial participants were taken at day 0 and at day 28 after the second dose. Study-wide findings and limitations: Reportedly, almost half of the unique spike-specific TCRs recognized epitopes lying outside the regions that are mutated in the B.1.351 and B.1.1.7 variants. Conclusions about previously exposed vaccinees are limited, since just five or six AZD1222 recipients were seropositive for SARS-CoV-2 at baseline. Because no samples from the day 14 peak response were available, repertoires could be characterized only after the peak T cell response. The 56-69-year group was small, and its depth increase did not reach significance, likely because of low power. Spike-specific TCR breadth and depth rose significantly after two AZD1222 doses compared with day 0 and with MenACWY recipients. The whole spike protein was spanned by vaccine-associated CD4 TCRs, and dominant responses were seen in regions 160-218 and 743-854. Most participants were white British and females outnumbered males, and the authors suggested that clonal diversity may have been underestimated.

The CDR3 regions of human TCRbeta chains were analyzed by immunosequencing. The authors' pipeline ran thus. Repertoire TCRs were matched against a reference library of SARS-CoV-2-specific TCRs generated with the MIRA antigen-specificity platform. Breadth was defined as the fraction of unique TCRs that were SARS-CoV-2-associated, and depth was defined as the fraction of total T cells that were SARS-CoV-2-associated. Using the MIRA data, every spike-specific TCR was mapped to the spike region that the TCR reacted to and assigned to either a CD4 or a CD8 class. Log10-transformed breadth and depth values were compared by one-way ANOVA with Sidak's multiple comparisons tests. TCRdb took over this immuneACCESS table, retaining in-frame rearrangements with V and J assigned. Such tables are incomplete; in checked studies, under half of the missing clones stem from an unresolved V gene, and the remainder is unexplained. V, J and clone size derive from that table, while D and trimming were established from the DNA sequence. In all, the sample holds approximately 130,000 clones, and approximately 93% of those were seen once. The ten largest clones represent approximately 3.3% of the sample.

As for this clone: Its specific antigen is unknown. There are no base qualities to consult, and no much larger clone falls within one base.

The sequenced sample was peripheral blood, obtained on day 0 of AZD1222 vaccination. The sequence was obtained from an adult in good health. The chain joins TRBV28 to TRBJ2-2; TRBD1 matches 8 bases in the middle. The CDR3 has the sequence CASSQRTGSSGELFF. The bases are TGTGCCAGCAGTCAACGGACAGGGTCCTCCGGGGAGCTGTTTTTT.